These 14 T cell receptor beta chains share one sample of origin, sequenced in a study of CD4+ T cells in melanoma (dated by TCRdb to between 2021 and 2022). Receptor amplification or capture employed the immunoSEQ multiplex PCR assay. TCRdb limited this immuneACCESS table to in-frame rearrangements with V and J called. A share of clones is missing; checked studies link under half to unresolved V genes, and the rest is unexplained. The sample includes roughly 50,000 clones, with 75% to 90% observed a single time. The ten top clones hold 10% to 15% of the sample. Sequenced material: peripheral blood. The source is a human donor with melanoma.

This chain uses TRBV27 with TRBJ1-2; D remains unclear. The CDR3 spans 16 residues. The V and J ends lost 4 bases and 8 bases respectively, with 23 bases between them. Germline V gene data show CDR1 as MNHEY and CDR2 as SMNVEV (reference sequence). In nucleotides, the CDR3 is TGTGCCAGCAGTTATAAAGCTCGTCAGGCGGTAGAGGGCTACACCTTC. It codes for CASSYKARQAVEGYTF.

This clone has only one observation. The rearrangement joins TRBV28 to TRBJ1-2; no reliable D call. The CDR3 totals 11 residues. Germline lookup yields CDR1 MDHEN and CDR2 SYDVKM. Trimming took 9 bases from V and 8 from J, leaving 13 bases between them. CDR3 amino acids: CASHPDNGYTF. CDR3 nucleotide sequence: TGTGCCAGTCACCCTGACAACGGCTACACCTTC.

This rearrangement joins TRBV10-3 to TRBJ2-7, with 12 nucleotides matching TRBD1. Germline-derived CDR1 and CDR2 are ENHRY and SYGVKD. The J segment lost 7 bases and the V segment lost 0 bases, leaving 4 bases of the junction unmatched. The CDR3 is made up of 15 amino acids. The CDR3 here is CAISESGTGGHEQYF. The CDR3 DNA sequence: TGTGCCATCAGTGAGTCAGGGACAGGGGGCCATGAGCAGTACTTC.

CDR3 amino acids: CATSRDWVGGATYEQYF. In nucleotides, the CDR3 is TGTGCCACCAGCAGAGATTGGGTAGGAGGGGCAACCTACGAGCAGTACTTC. The J gene is TRBJ2-7, the V gene TRBV15, with D possibly TRBD2 on 6 matching bases. Trimming cost V 0 bases and J 2 bases, with 17 bases left between them. The CDR3 covers 17 residues. Germline loops: CDR1 LNHNV, CDR2 YYDKDF (reference sequence).

The chain joins TRBV10-2 to TRBJ1-2, with D possibly matching TRBD1 (6 bases). The CDR3 runs to 13 residues. Trimming stripped 7 bases from V and 3 bases from J, with 12 bases between. Germline loops: CDR1 WSHSY, CDR2 SAAADI. This CDR3 is CASTSAGDYGYTF. DNA for the CDR3: TGCGCCAGCACTTCGGCAGGGGACTATGGCTACACCTTC.

The chain joins TRBV18 to TRBJ2-1, with D possibly being TRBD1 (7 bases). The CDR3 totals 13 residues. The germline V gene has CDR1 KGHSH and CDR2 LQKENI. V lost 3 bases, J lost 7 bases, and 10 bases lay in between. The CDR3 region is CASSPPGGNEQFF. DNA of the CDR3: TGTGCCAGCTCACCTCCAGGGGGGAATGAGCAGTTCTTC.

Written as DNA, the CDR3 is TGTGCCAGCAGCTTAGGCGAGGGTCAGCCCCAGCATTTT. It is translated as CASSLGEGQPQHF. The genes are TRBV7-9 and TRBJ1-5; no clear D gene. CDR1 is SEHNR, CDR2 FQNEAQ, per germline (reference sequence). The CDR3 is 13 amino acids. Trimming stripped 1 base from V and 6 bases from J, with 7 bases between.

The V and J genes are TRBV9 and TRBJ1-6; 9 nucleotides line up with TRBD1. J was trimmed by 5 bases and V by 3 bases; bases with no gene match: 0. The CDR3 extends over 14 amino acids. CDR1 SGDLS and CDR2 YYNGEE come from the germline V gene. In DNA form, the CDR3 reads TGTGCCAGCAGCGGGACAGGGGATAATTCACCCCTCCACTTT. This codes for CASSGTGDNSPLHF.

The chain employs TRBV5-1 and TRBJ1-1; D might be TRBD1 (5 bases). Germline CDR1 is SGHRS and CDR2 is YFSETQ. V lost 0 bases and J lost 1, with 10 bases in between. The CDR3 loop spans 15 amino acids. CDR3 loop: CASSLVAGQNTEAFF. The CDR3 bases are TGCGCCAGCAGCTTGGTGGCAGGGCAGAACACTGAAGCTTTCTTT. Based on the CDR3 plus reference TRBV5-1 and TRBJ1-1, the full variable domain is KAGVTQTPRYLIKTRGQQVTLSCSPISGHRSVSWYQQTPGQGLQFLFEYFSETQRNKGNFPGRFSGRQFSNSRSEMNVSTLELGDSALYLCASSLVAGQNTEAFFGQGTRLTVV.

Remarks on this clone: A junction end diverges from the germline sequence, so it may reflect a read error. The rearrangement links TRBV7-7 to TRBJ2-5; the match to TRBD2 covers 8 bases. Germline loops: CDR1 SSHAT, CDR2 FNYEAQ (reference sequence). This CDR3 contains 16 residues. The CDR3, as DNA: TGTGCTAGCAGCCCGGAGGCGGCGGGGGGACGGGGGACCCAGTACTTC. As protein: CASSPEAAGGRGTQYF.

V and J are TRBV19 and TRBJ2-1; 13 nucleotides agree with TRBD2. V dropped 4 bases and J dropped 7; count of bases not matched to a gene: 7. Germline V CDR1 and CDR2: LNHDA, SQIVND (reference sequence). The CDR3 has 16 amino acids. The CDR3 sequence is CASSKTSGGQRNEQFF. CDR3 nucleotide sequence: TGTGCCAGTAGTAAGACTAGCGGGGGGCAAAGAAATGAGCAGTTCTTC.

This clone was counted once. The rearrangement links TRBV18 to TRBJ1-1; D may be TRBD1 (5 bases). V lost 6 bases and J lost 1, with 9 bases in between. The CDR3 length is 13 residues. The V gene's germline CDR1 is KGHSH and CDR2 LQKENI. In nucleotides, the CDR3 is TGTGCCAGCTCTTTAGACAGGAACACTGAAGCTTTCTTT. It is translated as CASSLDRNTEAFF.

This clone turned up a few times. The chain has TRBV6-6 and TRBJ2-1, with TRBD2 identical over 9 bases. J gave up 12 bases and V 8 bases, and 11 bases lay outside the gene matches. This CDR3 contains 13 residues. From germline, CDR1 is MNHNY and CDR2 SVGAGI (reference sequence). The CDR3 DNA sequence: TGTGCCAGCGCGGCTAGCGGGGATTTGGGGCAGTTCTTC. Protein product: CASAASGDLGQFF.

This clone has only one observation. This chain uses TRBV7-6 with TRBJ1-5; unclear D gene. The germline CDR1 and CDR2 sequences are SGHVS and FNYEAQ. V was cut by 1 base and J by 10 bases, with 17 bases left in between. The CDR3 totals 15 residues. In DNA form, the CDR3 reads TGTGCCAGCAGCTTAGGGACCGACCCGGGCGGCCCCCAGCATTTT. The encoded protein is CASSLGTDPGGPQHF.